These 17 T cell receptor beta chains share one sample of origin, sequenced in a study of graft-versus-host responses after intestinal transplantation. Method: immunoSEQ multiplex PCR; TCRdb's copy keeps in-frame clones and lacks some. The sample lists about 86,000 clones; 88% were seen once. These receptors are not linked to any known antigen. Sequenced here: unstimulated CD4+ T cells sorted from spleen or lymph node cells, sampled before transplant. Every receptor here comes from a human donor who was the organ donor for an intestinal transplant.

The V call is TRBV2, the J call TRBJ2-4; possible D gene TRBD1, 6 bases. This CDR3 contains 17 residues. V lost 1 base and J lost 0, with 13 bases in between. The V gene's germline CDR1 is SNHLY and CDR2 FYNNEI. The CDR3 is CASSEGFGRGAKNIQYF. CDR3 DNA sequence: TGTGCCAGCAGTGAAGGCTTCGGCAGGGGAGCCAAAAACATTCAGTACTTC.

This clone came up a few times. The chain recombines TRBV5-4 with TRBJ2-7; 9 nucleotides agree with TRBD2. There are 15 residues in the CDR3. The V segment lost 3 bases and the J segment 3 bases; nucleotides outside the gene matches: 7. Per the germline V gene, CDR1 is SGHNT and CDR2 is YYREEE (reference sequence). The CDR3 nucleotides read TGTGCCAGCAGCTGGCTTGGGACTAGCAGCTACGAGCAGTACTTC. Protein sequence: CASSWLGTSSYEQYF.

This clone was observed once. V is TRBV5-6 and J is TRBJ1-3; TRBD1 agrees at 9 bases. This CDR3 contains 15 residues. The germline V gene has CDR1 SGHDT and CDR2 YYEEEE. The junction had 0 bases not matched to a gene; V was cut back by 0 bases and J by 2 bases. CDR3 in amino acids: CASSLGQGAGNTIYF. The CDR3 nucleotides are TGTGCCAGCAGCTTGGGACAGGGGGCTGGAAACACCATATATTTT.

V gene TRBV29-1 combines with J gene TRBJ2-5; perhaps TRBD2 as D (6 bases). The CDR3 loop spans 13 amino acids. V shed 0 bases and J shed 4 bases, with 9 bases lying between them. The germline gives CDR1 SQVTM, CDR2 ANQGSEA. The CDR3 DNA sequence: TGCAGCGTTGAAGATTTCGGGAGAGAGACCCAGTACTTC. Translated, it gives CSVEDFGRETQYF. The whole variable domain, remainder taken from reference TRBV29-1 and TRBJ2-5, is SAVISQKPSRDICQRGTSLTIQCQVDSQVTMMFWYRQQPGQSLTLIATANQGSEATYESGFVIDKFPISRPNLTFSTLTVSNMSPEDSSIYLCSVEDFGRETQYFGPGTRLLVL.

This clone was seen more than once but under ten times. The chain has TRBV5-1 and TRBJ2-7, with 7 nucleotides matching TRBD2. V shed 0 bases, J shed 2 bases, and the junction held 5 bases outside the gene matches. The CDR3 consists of 15 residues. The germline V gene encodes CDR1 SGHRS and CDR2 YFSETQ. The CDR3 coding sequence is TGCGCCAGCAGCTTGGCCTGGGGGGGGACCTACGAGCAGTACTTC. This translates into CASSLAWGGTYEQYF.

The genes are TRBV15 and TRBJ2-7, with TRBD2 matching 7 bases. Losses at the gene ends were 0 bases for V and 3 bases for J; bases not matched to a gene: 2. Germline CDR1 reads LNHNV; CDR2 reads YYDKDF (reference sequence). The CDR3 contains 14 residues. CDR3 nucleotide sequence: TGTGCCACCAGCAGAGAGGGGGGGGGCTACGAGCAGTACTTC. Its translation: CATSREGGGYEQYF.

V is TRBV4-1 and J is TRBJ1-2; perhaps TRBD1 as D (5 bases). Germline V CDR1 and CDR2: MGHRA, YSYEKL. The CDR3 length is 14 residues. V was trimmed by 4 bases and J by 2 bases, leaving 11 bases between them. CDR3 sequence: CASSLPTENYGYTF. The CDR3 DNA is TGCGCCAGCAGCCTACCGACAGAAAACTATGGCTACACCTTC.

This clone was recorded once. The V call is TRBV7-3, the J call TRBJ1-1; TRBD1 is a possible D gene (6 bases). The CDR3 runs to 13 residues. Germline-derived CDR1 and CDR2 are SGHTA and FQGTGA. Trimming left V 5 bases short and J 7 bases short, with 14 bases between. The CDR3 here is CASSPGGGSEAFF. Here the CDR3 DNA reads TGTGCCAGCAGCCCTGGTGGGGGCAGTGAAGCTTTCTTT.

This clone was seen a handful of times. This chain connects TRBV2 to TRBJ2-7; TRBD2 matches at 10 bases. This CDR3 contains 13 residues. After removal of 10 bases from V and 2 bases from J, the junction contained 5 bases not matched to a gene. Germline V lookup: CDR1 SNHLY, CDR2 FYNNEI. CDR3 sequence (DNA): TGTGCCACCGCTAGCGGGGGACCCTACGAGCAGTACTTC. This codes for CATASGGPYEQYF.

Only a few counts were recorded for this clone. The V gene is TRBV2, the J gene TRBJ1-6; the match to TRBD1 covers 7 bases. With V trimmed by 6 bases and J by 9 bases, 11 bases remained unmatched. The CDR3 totals 15 residues. CDR1 SNHLY and CDR2 FYNNEI come from the germline V gene. Written as DNA, the CDR3 is TGTGCCAGCAGGGATGCCGGGACAGTCCTTTCACCCCTCCACTTT. Amino acid sequence: CASRDAGTVLSPLHF.

The V and J genes are TRBV4-3 and TRBJ1-2; tentative D call: TRBD1 (6 bases). Between the trimmed V and J ends, which lost 0 bases and 7 bases, there was a span of 18 bases. CDR1 is LGHNA and CDR2 is YSLEER in the germline V gene. The length of the CDR3 is 16 residues. CDR3 DNA sequence: TGCGCCAGCAGCCAAGATGGCTTGGGGGCACCAGGTGGCTACACCTTC. This codes for CASSQDGLGAPGGYTF.

The CDR3 region has the DNA TGTGCCAGCAGCGTAGATACCCGGGAGACCCAGTACTTC. It yields the protein CASSVDTRETQYF. J is TRBJ2-5 and V is TRBV9, with unresolved D. Germline loops: CDR1 SGDLS, CDR2 YYNGEE. The V and J ends lost 0 bases and 5 bases respectively, with 8 bases between them. This CDR3 has 13 residues.

This clone was recorded only once. The chain joins TRBV6-4 to TRBJ1-2; tentative D call: TRBD1 (5 bases). Trimming left V 8 bases short and J 1 base short, with 17 bases between. The CDR3 is 15 residues long. Germline CDR1 MRHNA, CDR2 SNTAGT. The CDR3 is CASSPREGFNYGYTF. The CDR3 DNA follows: TGTGCCAGCTCCCCCCGGGAGGGGTTTAACTATGGCTACACCTTC.

In its sample, this clone was seen a few times. The same CDR3 is also encoded by other DNA sequences in this sample. The chain couples TRBV7-9 to TRBJ2-1; TRBD2 might be the D (5 bases). The V and J ends lost 7 bases and 0 bases respectively, with 10 bases between them. Germline V gene data show CDR1 as SEHNR and CDR2 as FQNEAQ (reference sequence). The CDR3 has 14 amino acids. The CDR3 spells CASTPGSSYNEQFF. CDR3 nucleotide sequence: TGTGCCAGCACCCCGGGAAGCTCCTACAATGAGCAGTTCTTC. Full variable domain (missing parts from reference TRBV7-9 and TRBJ2-1): DTGVSQNPRHKITKRGQNVTFRCDPISEHNRLYWYRQTLGQGPEFLTYFQNEAQLEKSRLLSDRFSAERPKGSFSTLEIQRTEQGDSAMYLCASTPGSSYNEQFFGPGTRLTVL.

The chain's CDR3 is CSGVMTSGRSSSYNEQFF. CDR3 coding DNA: TGCAGCGGAGTGATGACTAGCGGGAGGTCGAGCTCCTACAATGAGCAGTTCTTC. This chain joins TRBV29-1 and TRBJ2-1; 13 bases are shared with TRBD2. J lost 0 bases, V lost 7 bases, and 12 bases had no gene match. There are 18 residues in the CDR3. Germline V CDR1 and CDR2: SQVTM, ANQGSEA.

The chain has TRBV9 and TRBJ1-5; 11 nucleotides line up with TRBD1. The germline V gene has CDR1 SGDLS and CDR2 YYNGEE. Germline trimming cut 3 bases from V and 6 bases from J; bases unmatched to any gene: 2. This CDR3 comprises 14 residues. CDR3 DNA sequence: TGTGCCAGCAGCGGGGGACAGGGGGGTCAGCCCCAGCATTTT. This sequence encodes CASSGGQGGQPQHF.

The CDR3 loop reads CASSQERTRVNTEAFF. CDR3 sequence (DNA): TGTGCCAGCAGCCAGGAAAGGACACGCGTGAACACTGAAGCTTTCTTT. The rearrangement joins TRBV4-2 to TRBJ1-1; TRBD1 is a possible D gene (5 bases). The CDR3 is made up of 16 amino acids. Germline V CDR1 and CDR2: LGHNA, YNFKEQ. V lost 3 bases to trimming and J lost 0 bases, with 14 bases between them.